The TCR beta chain under discussion was sequenced for a study of blood T cell repertoires in COVID-19. Across the whole study: The analysed material was cDNA or gDNA that came from T cells, B-cell-depleted T cells, or PBMCs.

TCRdb keeps only in-frame clones here, not all; method: immunoSEQ multiplex PCR. The sample holds 200,000 to 250,000 clones, about 87% seen once. This CDR3 contains 14 residues. Trimming cost V 5 bases and J 3 bases; bases outside gene matches: 6. The germline V gene has CDR1 SGHAT and CDR2 FQDESV (reference sequence). The origin of this receptor is a woman aged 25 to 39 with acute COVID-19. Sequenced sample: PBMCs or T cells enriched from blood (not recorded which). J is TRBJ1-1 and V is TRBV11-1; 7 bases are shared with TRBD1. The CDR3 reads CASSRGQSYTEAFF. The CDR3 DNA sequence: TGTGCCAGCAGCAGGGGACAGTCCTACACTGAAGCTTTCTTT.